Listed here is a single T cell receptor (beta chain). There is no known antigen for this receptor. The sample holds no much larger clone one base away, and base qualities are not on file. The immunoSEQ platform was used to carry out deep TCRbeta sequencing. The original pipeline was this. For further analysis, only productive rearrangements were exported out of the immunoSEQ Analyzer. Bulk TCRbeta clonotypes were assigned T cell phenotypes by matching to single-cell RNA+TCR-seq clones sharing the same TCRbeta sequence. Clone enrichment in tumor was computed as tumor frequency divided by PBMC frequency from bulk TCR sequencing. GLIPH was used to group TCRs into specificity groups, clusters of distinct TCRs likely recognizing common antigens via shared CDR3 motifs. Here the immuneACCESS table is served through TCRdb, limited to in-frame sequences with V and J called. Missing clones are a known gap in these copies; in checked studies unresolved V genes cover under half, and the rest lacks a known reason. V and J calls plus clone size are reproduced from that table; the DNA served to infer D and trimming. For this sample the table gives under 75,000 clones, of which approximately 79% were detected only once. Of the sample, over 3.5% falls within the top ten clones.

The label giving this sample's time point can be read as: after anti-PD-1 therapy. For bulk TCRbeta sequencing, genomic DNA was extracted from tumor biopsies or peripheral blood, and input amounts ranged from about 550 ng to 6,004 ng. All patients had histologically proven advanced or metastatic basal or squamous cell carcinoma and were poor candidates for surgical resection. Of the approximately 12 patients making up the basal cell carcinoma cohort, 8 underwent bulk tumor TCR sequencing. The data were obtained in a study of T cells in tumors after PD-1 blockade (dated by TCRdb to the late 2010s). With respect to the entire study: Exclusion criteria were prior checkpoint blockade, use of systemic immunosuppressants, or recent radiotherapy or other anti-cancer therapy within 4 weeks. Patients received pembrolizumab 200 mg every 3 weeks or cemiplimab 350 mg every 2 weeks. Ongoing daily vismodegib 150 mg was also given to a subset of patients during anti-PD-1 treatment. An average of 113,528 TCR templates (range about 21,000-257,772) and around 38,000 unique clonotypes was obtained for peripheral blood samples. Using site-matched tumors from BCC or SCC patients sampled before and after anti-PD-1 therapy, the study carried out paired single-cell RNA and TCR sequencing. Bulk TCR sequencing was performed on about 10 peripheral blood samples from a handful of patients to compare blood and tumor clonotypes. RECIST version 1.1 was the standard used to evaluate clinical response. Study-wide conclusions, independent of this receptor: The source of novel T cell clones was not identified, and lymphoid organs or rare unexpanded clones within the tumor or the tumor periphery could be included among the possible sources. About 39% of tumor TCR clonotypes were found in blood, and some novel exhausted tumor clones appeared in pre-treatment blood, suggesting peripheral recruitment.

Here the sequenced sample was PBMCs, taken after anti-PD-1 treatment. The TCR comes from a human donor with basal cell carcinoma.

At the DNA level, the sequence is TGTGCCAGCAGTCGATTTTCGACGGGAAACTACTATGGCTACACCTTC. The translation is CASSRFSTGNYYGYTF. The chain couples TRBV28 to TRBJ1-2, with the D gene not clear enough to name. Trimming removed 5 bases from V and 3 bases from J, leaving 19 bases between the germline ends. Inclusive of the bounding cysteine and phenylalanine, the CDR3 is 16 residues long. Only CDR3 DNA remains: 48 bases, in frame from the first base. From a lookup of the germline V gene, CDR1 and CDR2 are MDHEN and SYDVKM.